Following are 7 T cell receptor beta chains from one sample sequenced in a study of blood T cell repertoires in COVID-19. Clones were read by immunoSEQ multiplex PCR, and TCRdb kept only the in-frame ones, dropping some. The sample lists around 220,000 clones, 75% to 90% occurring once. Sequencing was carried out using peripheral blood. Every receptor here comes from a human donor in a cohort sampled during active COVID-19.

This rearrangement joins TRBV30 to TRBJ1-2; TRBD1 is a possible D gene (6 bases). Trimming pared 0 bases from V and 6 bases from J, leaving 14 bases between. The CDR3 is 14 amino acids. Germline loops: CDR1 GTSNPN, CDR2 SVGIG (reference sequence). CDR3 bases: TGTGCCTGGAGTGTCGGCAGGGGAGGGGATGGCTACACCTTC. Amino acid sequence: CAWSVGRGGDGYTF.

This rearrangement joins TRBV11-1 to TRBJ2-5; the match to TRBD1 covers 9 bases. With 5 bases clipped from V and 5 bases from J, the junction kept 6 bases outside the gene matches. The CDR3 has 14 residues. In germline, CDR1 is SGHAT, CDR2 FQDESV (reference sequence). CDR3 sequence reads: CASSPQGAGETQYF. CDR3 in DNA: TGTGCCAGCAGCCCACAGGGGGCAGGGGAGACCCAGTACTTC. Supplemented by reference TRBV11-1 and TRBJ2-5, the full variable domain reads EAEVAQSPRYKITEKSQAVAFWCDPISGHATLYWYRQILGQGPELLVQFQDESVVDDSQLPKDRFSAERLKGVDSTLKIQPAELGDSAMYLCASSPQGAGETQYFGPGTRLLVL.

The chain recombines TRBV6-2 or TRBV6-3 with TRBJ2-5; 13 bases fit TRBD2. This CDR3 has 16 amino acids. V was clipped by 5 bases and J by 5 bases; unmatched bases: 8. CDR1 is MNHEY and CDR2 is SVGEGT in the germline V gene. The CDR3, as DNA: TGTGCCAGCAGTCCGGGACGGACTAGCGGGGGCGAGACCCAGTACTTC. As protein: CASSPGRTSGGETQYF.

The rearrangement uses TRBV15 and TRBJ2-5; possible D gene TRBD1, 5 bases. Germline CDR1 and CDR2: LNHNV and YYDKDF (reference sequence). Trimming took off 3 bases at V and 6 bases at J, with 14 bases between the two ends. This CDR3 is built from 14 residues. CDR3 sequence: CATSSRQGGKTQYF. The CDR3 nucleotides are TGTGCCACCAGCAGCCGCCAGGGTGGTAAGACCCAGTACTTC.

This clone has just one count. The chain has TRBV5-1 and TRBJ2-3, with D perhaps TRBD2 (6 bases). The CDR3 sequence is 15 residues long. The germline V gene has CDR1 SGHRS and CDR2 YFSETQ. V dropped 0 bases and J dropped 3 bases, with 11 bases sitting between them. The chain's CDR3 is CASSLGGTYTDTQYF. DNA of the CDR3: TGCGCCAGCAGCTTGGGGGGGACTTATACAGATACGCAGTATTTT.

This clone was observed at least ten times. V and J are TRBV28 and TRBJ2-7; D perhaps matches TRBD1 (6 bases). The CDR3 sequence is 15 residues long. Trimming removed 5 bases from V and 2 bases from J, with 16 bases in between. Germline V gene data show CDR1 as MDHEN and CDR2 as SYDVKM. Here the CDR3 reads CASSRPGRGAYEQYF. The CDR3 region has the DNA TGTGCCAGCAGTCGACCCGGCAGGGGTGCCTACGAGCAGTACTTC.

This chain links TRBV6-5 with TRBJ2-5; 12 bases are shared with TRBD2. Looked up from germline, CDR1 is MNHEY and CDR2 is SVGAGI. The CDR3 contains 15 residues. The V segment lost 2 bases and the J segment 6 bases; nucleotides outside the gene matches: 4. The CDR3 loop reads CASSYPSGRAKTQYF. CDR3 bases: TGTGCCAGCAGTTACCCTAGCGGGAGGGCGAAGACCCAGTACTTC.